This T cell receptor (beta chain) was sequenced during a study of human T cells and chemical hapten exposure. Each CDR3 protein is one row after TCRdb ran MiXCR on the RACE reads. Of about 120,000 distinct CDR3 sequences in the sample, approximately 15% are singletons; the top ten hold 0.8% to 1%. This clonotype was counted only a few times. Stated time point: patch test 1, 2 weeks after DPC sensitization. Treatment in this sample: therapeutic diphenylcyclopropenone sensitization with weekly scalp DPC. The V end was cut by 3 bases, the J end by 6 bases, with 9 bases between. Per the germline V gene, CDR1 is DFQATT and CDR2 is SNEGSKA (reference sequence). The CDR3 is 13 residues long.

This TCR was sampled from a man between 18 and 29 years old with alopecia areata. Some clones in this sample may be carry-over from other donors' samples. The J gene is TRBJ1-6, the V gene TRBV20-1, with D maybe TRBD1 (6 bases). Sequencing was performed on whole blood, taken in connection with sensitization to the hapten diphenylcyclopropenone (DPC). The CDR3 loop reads CSASLDSNSPLHF. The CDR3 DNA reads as TGCAGTGCTAGCCTGGACAGTAATTCACCCCTCCACTTT.